Listed here are 9 T cell receptor beta chains from one sample, sequenced in a study of blood T cell repertoires in COVID-19. The table came from immunoSEQ multiplex PCR; TCRdb's copy has only in-frame clones and leaves some out. The data contain about 270,000 clones, about 87% of them seen just once; the ten biggest clones take up about 1.2%. The source material was PBMCs or T cells enriched from blood (not recorded which). These receptors originate from a woman in her forties with acute COVID-19.

The genes are TRBV6-5 and TRBJ1-2; 9 bases line up with TRBD1. This CDR3 is built from 14 residues. Per the germline V gene, CDR1 is MNHEY and CDR2 is SVGAGI. V trimming: 7 bases; J trimming: 2 bases; junction bases outside the gene matches: 5. Here the CDR3 DNA reads TGTGCCAGCACGACAGGGGGTAGGAACTATGGCTACACCTTC. Translation gives CASTTGGRNYGYTF.

CDR3 loop: CASSLAGGGGNEQFF. In DNA, the CDR3 is TGCGCCAGCAGCTTAGCGGGAGGAGGGGGCAATGAGCAGTTCTTC. The chain combines TRBV5-1 with TRBJ2-1, with TRBD2 matching 9 bases. CDR1 is SGHRS, CDR2 YFSETQ, per germline. V was pared by 2 bases and J by 6 bases, with 6 bases of the junction left unmatched. The CDR3 runs to 15 residues.

This clone was seen only a few times. Other DNA sequences within the sample encode an identical CDR3. The chain links TRBV18 to TRBJ1-3; 9 bases fit TRBD1. Germline-derived CDR1 and CDR2 are KGHSH and LQKENI. CDR3 size: 14 residues. The trim removed 3 bases at V and 3 bases at J, leaving 0 bases unmatched. CDR3 in amino acids: CASSPGQGGNTIYF. CDR3 DNA sequence: TGTGCCAGCTCACCGGGACAGGGTGGAAACACCATATATTTT.

This clone has more than one count but fewer than ten. The V and J genes are TRBV5-1 and TRBJ1-2; D is ambiguous. Germline assignment: CDR1 SGHRS and CDR2 YFSETQ. With 2 bases removed from V and 3 bases from J, the gap between germline ends came to 11 bases. This CDR3 is 14 amino acids long. The CDR3 region is CASSFSASDYGYTF. The CDR3, as DNA: TGCGCCAGCAGCTTTAGCGCGTCAGACTATGGCTACACCTTC.

The chain couples TRBV5-1 to TRBJ2-3, with a weak D call TRBD1 (6 bases). The CDR3 totals 15 residues. Germline assignment: CDR1 SGHRS and CDR2 YFSETQ. Trimming stripped 0 bases from V and 5 bases from J, with 13 bases between. The CDR3 DNA is TGCGCCAGCAGCTTGGAACAGGGAAACCGAGATACGCAGTATTTT. It yields the protein CASSLEQGNRDTQYF.

V and J are TRBV7-8 and TRBJ2-1; 7 bases map to TRBD1. The junction had 1 base not matched to a gene; V was cut back by 1 base and J by 1 base. Germline values: CDR1 SGHVS, CDR2 FQNEAQ. CDR3 length: 15 amino acids. The CDR3: CASSLGGQSYNEQFF. CDR3 bases: TGTGCCAGCAGCTTAGGGGGACAGTCCTACAATGAGCAGTTCTTC.

The rearrangement uses TRBV7-9 and TRBJ1-4; D ambiguous. CDR1 and CDR2 (germline): SEHNR, FQNEAQ (reference sequence). V was clipped by 7 bases and J by 8 bases, with 14 bases between them. The CDR3 is 13 amino acids. The CDR3 DNA reads TGTGCCAGCACCCCGGGAGCCGTCGAAAAACTGTTTTTT. This translates into CASTPGAVEKLFF.

The chain employs TRBV11-3 and TRBJ1-2; TRBD1 aligns across 9 bases. This CDR3 region has 12 residues. The J segment lost 10 bases and the V segment lost 5 bases, leaving 5 bases of the junction unmatched. Germline V gene data show CDR1 as SGHNT and CDR2 as YENEEA. The CDR3: CASSTRTGDYTF. The CDR3 DNA is TGTGCCAGCAGCACCAGGACAGGGGACTACACCTTC. Variable domain in full (rest from reference TRBV11-3 and TRBJ1-2): EAGVVQSPRYKIIEKKQPVAFWCNPISGHNTLYWYLQNLGQGPELLIRYENEEAVDDSQLPKDRFSAERLKGVDSTLKIQPAELGDSAVYLCASSTRTGDYTFGSGTRLTVV.

This clone showed up just a few times. The J gene is TRBJ2-1, the V gene TRBV24-1, with 7 bases aligning to TRBD1. V shed 3 bases, J shed 9 bases, and the junction held 10 bases outside the gene matches. There are 15 residues in the CDR3. Germline values: CDR1 KGHDR, CDR2 SFDVKD. CDR3 in amino acids: CATSDNRGGGIEQFF. In DNA form, the CDR3 reads TGTGCCACCAGTGATAACAGGGGTGGGGGAATTGAGCAGTTCTTC.